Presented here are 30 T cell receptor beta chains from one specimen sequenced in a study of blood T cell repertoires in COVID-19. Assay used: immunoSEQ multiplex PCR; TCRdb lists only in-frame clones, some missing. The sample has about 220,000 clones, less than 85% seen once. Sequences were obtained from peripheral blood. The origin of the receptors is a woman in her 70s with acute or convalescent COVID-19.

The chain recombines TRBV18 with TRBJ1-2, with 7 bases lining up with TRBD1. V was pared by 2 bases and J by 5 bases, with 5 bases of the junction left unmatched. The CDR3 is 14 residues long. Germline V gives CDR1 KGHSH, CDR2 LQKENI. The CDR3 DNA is TGTGCCAGCTCACCAGGACAGGCGGGGTATGGCTACACCTTC. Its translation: CASSPGQAGYGYTF.

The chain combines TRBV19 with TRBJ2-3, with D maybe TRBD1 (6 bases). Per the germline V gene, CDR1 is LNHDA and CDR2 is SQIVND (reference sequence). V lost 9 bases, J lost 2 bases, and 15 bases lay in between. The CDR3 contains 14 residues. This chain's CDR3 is CASRAAGATDTQYF. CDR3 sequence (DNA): TGTGCCAGCAGGGCGGCAGGGGCCACAGATACGCAGTATTTT.

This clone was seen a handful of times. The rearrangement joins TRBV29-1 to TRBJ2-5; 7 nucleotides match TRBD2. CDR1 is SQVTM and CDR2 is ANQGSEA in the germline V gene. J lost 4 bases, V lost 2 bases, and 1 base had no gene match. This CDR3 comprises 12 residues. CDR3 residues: CSVERGGETQYF. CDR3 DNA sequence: TGCAGCGTTGAACGCGGGGGAGAGACCCAGTACTTC.

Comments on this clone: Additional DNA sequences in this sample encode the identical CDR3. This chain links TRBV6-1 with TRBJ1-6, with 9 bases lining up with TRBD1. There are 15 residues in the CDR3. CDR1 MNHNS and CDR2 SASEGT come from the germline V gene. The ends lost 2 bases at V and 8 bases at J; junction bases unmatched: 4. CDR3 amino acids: CASSERGQGDSPLHF. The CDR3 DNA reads TGTGCCAGCAGTGAAAGGGGACAGGGCGATTCACCCCTCCACTTT.

The CDR3 is CARFFWPPLHF. In nucleotides, the CDR3 is TGTGCCAGGTTTTTTTGGCCACCCCTCCACTTT. This chain joins TRBV5-3 and TRBJ1-6; no reliable D call. TRBV5-3 has ORF status, its function being uncertain. The length of the CDR3 is 11 residues. V lost 8 bases and J 11 bases, leaving 11 bases between the germline ends.

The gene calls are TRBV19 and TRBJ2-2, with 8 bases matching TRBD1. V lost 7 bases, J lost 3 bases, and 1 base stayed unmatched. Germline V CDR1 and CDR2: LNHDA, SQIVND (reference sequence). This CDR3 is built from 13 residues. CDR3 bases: TGTGCCAGTAAGGACAGGGACACCGGGGAGCTGTTTTTT. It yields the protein CASKDRDTGELFF.

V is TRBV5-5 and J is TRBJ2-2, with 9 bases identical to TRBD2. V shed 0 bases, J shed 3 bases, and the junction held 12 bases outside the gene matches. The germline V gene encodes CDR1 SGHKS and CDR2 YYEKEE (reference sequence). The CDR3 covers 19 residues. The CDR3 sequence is CASSLAPGRRGGDTGELFF. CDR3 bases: TGTGCCAGCAGCTTGGCCCCGGGTAGGCGGGGGGGCGACACCGGGGAGCTGTTTTTT.

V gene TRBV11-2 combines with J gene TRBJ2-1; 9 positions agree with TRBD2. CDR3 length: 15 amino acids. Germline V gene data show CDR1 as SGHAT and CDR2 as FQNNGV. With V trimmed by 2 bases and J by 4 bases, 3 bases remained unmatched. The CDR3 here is CASSLRGGDYNEQFF. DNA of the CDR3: TGTGCCAGCAGCTTACGCGGGGGGGATTACAATGAGCAGTTCTTC.

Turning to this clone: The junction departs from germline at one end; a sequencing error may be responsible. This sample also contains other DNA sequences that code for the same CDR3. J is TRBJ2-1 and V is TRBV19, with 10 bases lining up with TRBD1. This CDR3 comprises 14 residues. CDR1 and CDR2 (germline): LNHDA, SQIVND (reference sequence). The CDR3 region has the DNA TGTGCCAGTAGTGGGACAGGGGCGGGGAATGAACAGTTCTTC. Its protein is CASSGTGAGNEQFF.

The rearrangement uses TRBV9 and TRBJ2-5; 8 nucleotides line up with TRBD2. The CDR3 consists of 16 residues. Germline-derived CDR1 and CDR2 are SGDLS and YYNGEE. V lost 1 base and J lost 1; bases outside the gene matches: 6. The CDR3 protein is CASSVSGGLGQETQYF. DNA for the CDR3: TGTGCCAGCAGCGTATCGGGGGGGCTCGGCCAAGAGACCCAGTACTTC. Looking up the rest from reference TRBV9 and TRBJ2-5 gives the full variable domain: DSGVTQTPKHLITATGQRVTLRCSPRSGDLSVYWYQQSLDQGLQFLIQYYNGEERAKGNILERFSAQQFPDLHSELNLSSLELGDSALYFCASSVSGGLGQETQYFGPGTRLLVL.

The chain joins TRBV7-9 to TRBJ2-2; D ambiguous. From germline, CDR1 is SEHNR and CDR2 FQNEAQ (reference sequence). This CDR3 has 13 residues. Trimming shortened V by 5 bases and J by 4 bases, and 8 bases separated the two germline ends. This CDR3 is CASSRAVTGELFF. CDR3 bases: TGTGCCAGCAGCCGTGCAGTCACCGGGGAGCTGTTTTTT.

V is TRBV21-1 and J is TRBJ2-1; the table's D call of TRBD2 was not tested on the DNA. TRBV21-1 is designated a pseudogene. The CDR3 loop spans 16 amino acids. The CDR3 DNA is TGTGCCAGCAGCAAAAAACCGGGGGGCTCCTACAATGAGCAGTTCTTC. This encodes CASSKKPGGSYNEQFF.

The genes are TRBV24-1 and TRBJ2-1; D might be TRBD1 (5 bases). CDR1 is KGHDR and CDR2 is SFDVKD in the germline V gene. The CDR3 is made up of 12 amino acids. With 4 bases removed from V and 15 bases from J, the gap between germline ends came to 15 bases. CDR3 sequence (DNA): TGTGCCACCAGTGACCCTCAGGGTTATACGTTCTTC. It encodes CATSDPQGYTFF.

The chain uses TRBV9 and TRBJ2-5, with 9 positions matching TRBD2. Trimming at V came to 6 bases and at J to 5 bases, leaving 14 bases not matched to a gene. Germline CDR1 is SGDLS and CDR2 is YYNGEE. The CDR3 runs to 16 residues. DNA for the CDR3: TGTGCCAGCAACTCACGGGAGCGGGGGGTCTCGGAGACCCAGTACTTC. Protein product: CASNSRERGVSETQYF.

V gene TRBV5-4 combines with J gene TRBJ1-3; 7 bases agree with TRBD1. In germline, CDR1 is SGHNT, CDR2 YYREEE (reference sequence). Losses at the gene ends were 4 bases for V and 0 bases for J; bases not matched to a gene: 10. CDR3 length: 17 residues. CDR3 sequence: CASSRGGTADSGNTIYF. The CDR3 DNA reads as TGTGCCAGCAGCCGAGGAGGGACAGCCGACTCTGGAAACACCATATATTTT.

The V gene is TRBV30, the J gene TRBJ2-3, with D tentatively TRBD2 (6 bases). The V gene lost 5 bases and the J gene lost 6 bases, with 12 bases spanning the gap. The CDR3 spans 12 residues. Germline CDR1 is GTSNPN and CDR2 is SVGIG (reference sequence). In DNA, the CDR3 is TGTGCCTGGGGGTGGGGGGACGATACGCAGTATTTT. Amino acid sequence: CAWGWGDDTQYF.

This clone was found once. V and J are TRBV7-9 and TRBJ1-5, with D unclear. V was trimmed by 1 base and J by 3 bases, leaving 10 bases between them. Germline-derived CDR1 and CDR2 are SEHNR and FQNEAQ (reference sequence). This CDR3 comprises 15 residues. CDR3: CASSLGGDYNQPQHF. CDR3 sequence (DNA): TGTGCCAGCAGCTTAGGAGGAGACTACAATCAGCCCCAGCATTTT.

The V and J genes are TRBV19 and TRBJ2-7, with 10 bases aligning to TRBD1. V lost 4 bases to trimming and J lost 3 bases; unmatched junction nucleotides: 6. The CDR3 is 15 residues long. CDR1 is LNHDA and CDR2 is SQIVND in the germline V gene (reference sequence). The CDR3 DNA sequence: TGTGCCAGTAGTACAGTGTGGACAGGGGGCTACGAGCAGTACTTC. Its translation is CASSTVWTGGYEQYF.

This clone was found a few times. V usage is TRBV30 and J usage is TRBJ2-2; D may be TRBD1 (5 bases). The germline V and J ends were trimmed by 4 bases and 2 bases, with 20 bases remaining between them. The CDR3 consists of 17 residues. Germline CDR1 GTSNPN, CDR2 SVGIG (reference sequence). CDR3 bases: TGTGCCTGGACTCTTTGGGGCGCCAGCGCAAACACCGGGGAGCTGTTTTTT. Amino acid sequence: CAWTLWGASANTGELFF. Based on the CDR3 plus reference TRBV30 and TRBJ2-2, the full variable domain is SQTIHQWPATLVQPVGSPLSLECTVEGTSNPNLYWYRQAAGRGLQLLFYSVGIGQISSEVPQNLSASRPQDRQFILSSKKLLLSDSGFYLCAWTLWGASANTGELFFGEGSRLTVL.

The CDR3, as DNA: TGCGCCAGCAGTCAATGCCAGGCTAACTATGGCTACACCTTC. This sequence encodes CASSQCQANYGYTF. The rearrangement uses TRBV23-1 and TRBJ1-2; unclear D gene. TRBV23-1 is labeled an ORF, and its function is uncertain. The V gene lost 1 base and the J gene lost 0 bases, with 6 bases spanning the gap. The CDR3 length is 14 residues.

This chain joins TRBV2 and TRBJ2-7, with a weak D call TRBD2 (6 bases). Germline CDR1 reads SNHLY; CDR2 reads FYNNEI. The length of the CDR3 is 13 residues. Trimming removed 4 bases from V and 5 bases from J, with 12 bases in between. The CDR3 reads CASSGSGVDEQYF. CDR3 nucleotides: TGTGCCAGCAGTGGGTCGGGAGTCGACGAGCAGTACTTC.

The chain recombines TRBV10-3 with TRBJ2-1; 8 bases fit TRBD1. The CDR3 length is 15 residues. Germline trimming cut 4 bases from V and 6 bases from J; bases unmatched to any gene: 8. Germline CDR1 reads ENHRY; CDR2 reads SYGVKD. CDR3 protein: CAISGDRGSSNEQFF. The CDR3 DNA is TGTGCCATCAGTGGAGACAGGGGATCATCCAATGAGCAGTTCTTC.

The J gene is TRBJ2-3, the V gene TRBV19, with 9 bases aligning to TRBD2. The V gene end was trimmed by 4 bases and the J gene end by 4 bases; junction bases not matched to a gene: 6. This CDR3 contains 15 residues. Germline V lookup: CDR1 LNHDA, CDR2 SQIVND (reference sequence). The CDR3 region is CASSSRAGGPDTQYF. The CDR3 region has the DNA TGTGCCAGTAGTAGTCGGGCGGGGGGGCCAGATACGCAGTATTTT.

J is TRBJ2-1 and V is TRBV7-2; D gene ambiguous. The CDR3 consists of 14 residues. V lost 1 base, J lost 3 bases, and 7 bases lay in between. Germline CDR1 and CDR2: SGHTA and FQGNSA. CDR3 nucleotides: TGTGCCAGCAGCTTAGGTTCAGTCTACAATGAGCAGTTCTTC. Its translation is CASSLGSVYNEQFF.

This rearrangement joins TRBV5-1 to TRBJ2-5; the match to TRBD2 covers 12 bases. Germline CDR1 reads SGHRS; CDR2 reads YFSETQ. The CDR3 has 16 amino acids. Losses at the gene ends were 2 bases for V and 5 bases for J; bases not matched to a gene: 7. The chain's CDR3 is CASSFNGLAGTETQYF. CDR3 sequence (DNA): TGCGCCAGCAGCTTCAACGGACTAGCGGGGACGGAGACCCAGTACTTC.

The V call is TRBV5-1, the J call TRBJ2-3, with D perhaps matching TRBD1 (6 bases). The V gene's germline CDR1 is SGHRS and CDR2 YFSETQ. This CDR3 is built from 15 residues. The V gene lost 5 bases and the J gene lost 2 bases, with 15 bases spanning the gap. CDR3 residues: CASRPDRPNTDTQYF. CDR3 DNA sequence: TGCGCCAGCAGGCCCGACAGGCCTAACACAGATACGCAGTATTTT.

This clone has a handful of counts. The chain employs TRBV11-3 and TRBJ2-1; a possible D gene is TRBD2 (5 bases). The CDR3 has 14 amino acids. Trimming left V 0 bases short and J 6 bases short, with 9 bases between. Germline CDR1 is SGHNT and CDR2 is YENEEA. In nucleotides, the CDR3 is TGTGCCAGCAGCTTAGATCGGGGTCTCAATGAGCAGTTCTTC. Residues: CASSLDRGLNEQFF.

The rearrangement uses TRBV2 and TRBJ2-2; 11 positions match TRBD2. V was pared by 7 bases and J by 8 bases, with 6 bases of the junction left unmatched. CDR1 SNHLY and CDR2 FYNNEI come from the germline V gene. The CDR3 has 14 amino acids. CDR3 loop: CASIASGGLGELFF. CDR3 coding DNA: TGTGCCAGCATTGCTAGCGGGGGGCTTGGGGAGCTGTTTTTT.

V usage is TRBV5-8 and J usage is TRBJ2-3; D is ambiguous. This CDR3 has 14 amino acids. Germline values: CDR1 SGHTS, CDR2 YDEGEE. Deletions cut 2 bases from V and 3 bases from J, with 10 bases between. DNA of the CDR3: TGTGCCAGCAGCTTTGGCCAATCGACAGATACGCAGTATTTT. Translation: CASSFGQSTDTQYF.

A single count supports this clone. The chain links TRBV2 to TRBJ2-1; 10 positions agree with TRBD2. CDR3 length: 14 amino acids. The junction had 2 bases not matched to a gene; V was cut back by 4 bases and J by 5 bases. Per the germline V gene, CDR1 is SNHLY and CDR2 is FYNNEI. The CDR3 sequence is CASSVLAGDNEQFF. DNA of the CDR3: TGTGCCAGCAGTGTCCTAGCGGGGGACAATGAGCAGTTCTTC.